This TCR beta chain was recovered during a study of Graves' ophthalmopathy and Graves' hyperthyroidism. The authors amplified TCR beta CDR3 regions from RNA transcripts. Second-round multiplex PCR came after a first-round RT-PCR that employed HTBI primers. TCRdb re-called the multiplex PCR reads through MiXCR, storing one row per CDR3 protein. Counted here are about 590,000 distinct CDR3 sequences, approximately 37% occurring once; the ten biggest clones make up 3.5% to 5%. Study results and limitations: Sensitivity of 65% to 71% and specificity of approximately 73% were achieved by the model that predicted ophthalmopathy progression. In separating ophthalmopathy from stable hyperthyroidism, a 13-signature model achieved 85% to 90% sensitivity and 81.08% specificity.

This clonotype was seen ten or more times. Its antigen is not identified. The CDR3 length is 19 residues. The germline gives CDR1 SGHRS, CDR2 YFSETQ. Trimming took 0 bases from V and 0 from J; bases not matched to a gene: 7. Patients were left out if they had other autoimmune diseases, uncontrolled infections, pregnancy or lactation. Sequencing was done on a sample of peripheral blood or thyroid tissue (not recorded which). The gene calls are TRBV5-1 and TRBJ2-6, with 9 nucleotides matching TRBD2. This clonotype was sampled from an adult man with Graves' hyperthyroidism. As DNA, the CDR3 is TGCGCCAGCAGCTTGGCCCAACTAGCGGGCCTCTCTGGGGCCAACGTCCTGACTTTC. Amino acids: CASSLAQLAGLSGANVLTF. Based on the CDR3 plus reference TRBV5-1 and TRBJ2-6, the full variable domain is KAGVTQTPRYLIKTRGQQVTLSCSPISGHRSVSWYQQTPGQGLQFLFEYFSETQRNKGNFPGRFSGRQFSNSRSEMNVSTLELGDSALYLCASSLAQLAGLSGANVLTFGAGSRLTVL.